This passage covers 8 T cell receptor beta chains from one sample sequenced in a study of blood T cell repertoires in COVID-19 (dated by TCRdb to about 2020). To prepare the library, the immunoSEQ multiplex PCR assay was applied. This is the immuneACCESS table as TCRdb keeps it, with only in-frame sequences that have V and J called. A part of the clones is gone; compared with another copy, unresolved V genes explain less than half, and the rest is unexplained. Within this sample are 40,000 to 55,000 clones, with 65% to 85% of them counted one time only. Together, the top ten hold about 4.4% of the sample. Sequenced sample: peripheral blood. The receptors come from a man in his fifties with active COVID-19.

The chain is built from TRBV6-2 or TRBV6-3 and TRBJ2-7; 12 nucleotides line up with TRBD2. V was clipped by 2 bases and J by 5 bases; unmatched bases: 4. The germline gives CDR1 MNHEY, CDR2 SVGEGT. This CDR3 comprises 15 residues. The CDR3 reads CASSYGTSGYDEQYF. The DNA of the CDR3 is TGTGCCAGCAGTTACGGGACTAGCGGGTACGACGAGCAGTACTTC.

The chain uses TRBV6-1 and TRBJ1-2; the D gene is possibly TRBD1 (5 bases). The V end was cut by 2 bases, the J end by 5 bases, with 12 bases between. This CDR3 is built from 14 residues. The germline CDR1 and CDR2 sequences are MNHNS and SASEGT. The CDR3 spells CASSEQNGGYGYTF. The CDR3 region has the DNA TGTGCCAGCAGTGAACAGAATGGGGGGTATGGCTACACCTTC.

This chain connects TRBV7-8 to TRBJ2-2; perhaps TRBD1 as D (5 bases). Trimming took off 6 bases at V and 5 bases at J, with 16 bases between the two ends. There are 15 residues in the CDR3. Germline CDR1 SGHVS, CDR2 FQNEAQ. CDR3 DNA sequence: TGTGCCAGCAGTTATGTCACAGGATTTACCGGGGAGCTGTTTTTT. Its protein product is CASSYVTGFTGELFF. Full variable domain (rest looked up from reference TRBV7-8 and TRBJ2-2): GAGVSQSPRYKVAKRGQDVALRCDPISGHVSLFWYQQALGQGPEFLTYFQNEAQLDKSGLPSDRFFAERPEGSVSTLKIQRTQQEDSAVYLCASSYVTGFTGELFFGEGSRLTVL.

The J gene is TRBJ1-2, the V gene TRBV4-1, with D tentatively TRBD1 (6 bases). CDR1 and CDR2 from the germline V gene are MGHRA and YSYEKL. The length of the CDR3 is 13 residues. V gave up 3 bases and J gave up 6 bases, with 11 bases separating them. CDR3 coding DNA: TGCGCCAGCAGCCAGAGGGCAGGGGATGGCTACACCTTC. This gives the protein CASSQRAGDGYTF.

The chain couples TRBV12-3 or TRBV12-4 to TRBJ1-1; D unclear. Trimming cost V 3 bases and J 11 bases, with 7 bases left between them. This CDR3 has 10 amino acids. The CDR3, as DNA: TGTGCCAGCAGTTTGGGCTCTGCTTTCTTT. It is translated as CASSLGSAFF.

The V and J genes are TRBV11-3 and TRBJ2-7; D is perhaps TRBD1 (5 bases). The CDR3 sequence is 13 residues long. V lost 4 bases and J 4 bases, leaving 11 bases between the germline ends. Per the germline V gene, CDR1 is SGHNT and CDR2 is YENEEA. The CDR3 here is CASSSDRQYEQYF. CDR3 DNA sequence: TGTGCCAGCAGCTCCGACAGACAATACGAGCAGTACTTC.

The chain couples TRBV5-1 to TRBJ2-7; possible D gene TRBD1, 5 bases. CDR1 SGHRS and CDR2 YFSETQ come from the germline V gene. The CDR3 loop spans 15 amino acids. Trimming left V 0 bases short and J 0 bases short, with 10 bases between. The CDR3 coding sequence is TGCGCCAGCAGCTTGGAACAGGAATACTCCTACGAGCAGTACTTC. It codes for CASSLEQEYSYEQYF.

This chain links TRBV6-6 with TRBJ1-2, with 9 bases matching TRBD1. Germline V gene data show CDR1 as MNHNY and CDR2 as SVGAGI (reference sequence). V gave up 6 bases and J gave up 8 bases; unmatched junction bases: 10. The CDR3 runs 14 residues. The CDR3 loop reads CASRPGTGWSGYTF. The CDR3, as DNA: TGTGCCAGCAGGCCTGGGACAGGGTGGAGCGGCTACACCTTC.